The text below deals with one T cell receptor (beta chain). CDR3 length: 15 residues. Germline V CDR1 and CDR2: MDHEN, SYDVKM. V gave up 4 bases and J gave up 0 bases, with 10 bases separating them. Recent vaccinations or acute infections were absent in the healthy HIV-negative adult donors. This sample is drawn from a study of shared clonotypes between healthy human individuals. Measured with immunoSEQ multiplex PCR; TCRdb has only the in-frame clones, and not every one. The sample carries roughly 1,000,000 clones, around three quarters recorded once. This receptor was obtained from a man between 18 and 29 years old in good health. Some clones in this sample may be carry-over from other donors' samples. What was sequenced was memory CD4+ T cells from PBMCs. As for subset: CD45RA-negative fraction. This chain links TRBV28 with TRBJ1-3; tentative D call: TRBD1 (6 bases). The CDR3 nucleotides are TGTGCCAGCAGTTCGACAGGCCTCTCTGGAAACACCATATATTTT. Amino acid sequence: CASSSTGLSGNTIYF.